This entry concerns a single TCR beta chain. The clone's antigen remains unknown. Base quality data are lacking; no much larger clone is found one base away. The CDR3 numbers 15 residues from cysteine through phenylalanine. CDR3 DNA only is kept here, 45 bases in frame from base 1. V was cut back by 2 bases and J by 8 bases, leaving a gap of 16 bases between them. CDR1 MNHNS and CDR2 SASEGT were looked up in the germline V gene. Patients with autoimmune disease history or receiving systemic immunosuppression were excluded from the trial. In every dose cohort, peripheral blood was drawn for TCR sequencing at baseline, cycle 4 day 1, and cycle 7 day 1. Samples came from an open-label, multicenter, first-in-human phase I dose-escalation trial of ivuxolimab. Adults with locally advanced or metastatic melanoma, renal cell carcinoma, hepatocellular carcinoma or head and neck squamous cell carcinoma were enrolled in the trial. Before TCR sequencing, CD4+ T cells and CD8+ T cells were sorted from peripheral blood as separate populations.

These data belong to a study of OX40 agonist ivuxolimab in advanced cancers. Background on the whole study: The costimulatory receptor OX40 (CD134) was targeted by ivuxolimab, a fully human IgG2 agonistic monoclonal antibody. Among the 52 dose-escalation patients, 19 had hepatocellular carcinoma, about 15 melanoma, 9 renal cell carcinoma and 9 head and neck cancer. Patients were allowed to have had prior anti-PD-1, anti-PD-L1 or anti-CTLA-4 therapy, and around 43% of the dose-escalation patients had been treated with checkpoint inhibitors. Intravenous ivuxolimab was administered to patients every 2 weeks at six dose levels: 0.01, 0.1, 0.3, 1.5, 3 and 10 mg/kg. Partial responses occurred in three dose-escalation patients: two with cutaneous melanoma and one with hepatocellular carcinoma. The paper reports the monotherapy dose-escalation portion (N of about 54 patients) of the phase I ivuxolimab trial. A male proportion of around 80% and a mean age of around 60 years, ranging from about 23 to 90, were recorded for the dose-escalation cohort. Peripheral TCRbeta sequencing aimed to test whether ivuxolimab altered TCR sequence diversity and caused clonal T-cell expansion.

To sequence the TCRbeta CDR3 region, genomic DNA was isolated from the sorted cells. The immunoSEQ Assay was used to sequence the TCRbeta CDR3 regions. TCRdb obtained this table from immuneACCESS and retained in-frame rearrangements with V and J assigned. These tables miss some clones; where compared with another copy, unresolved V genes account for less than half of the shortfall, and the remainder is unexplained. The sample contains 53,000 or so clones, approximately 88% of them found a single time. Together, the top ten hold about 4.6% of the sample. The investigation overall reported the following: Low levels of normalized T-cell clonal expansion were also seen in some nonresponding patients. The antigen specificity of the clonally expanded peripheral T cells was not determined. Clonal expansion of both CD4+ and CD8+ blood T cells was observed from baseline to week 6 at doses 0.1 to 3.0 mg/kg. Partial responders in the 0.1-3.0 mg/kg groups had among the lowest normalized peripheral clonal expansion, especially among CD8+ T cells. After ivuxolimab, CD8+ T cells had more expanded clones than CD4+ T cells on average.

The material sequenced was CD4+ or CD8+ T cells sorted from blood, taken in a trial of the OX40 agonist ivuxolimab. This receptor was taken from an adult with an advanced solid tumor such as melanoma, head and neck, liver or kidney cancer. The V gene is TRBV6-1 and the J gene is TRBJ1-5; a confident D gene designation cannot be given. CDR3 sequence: CASSEIGVGKEPQHF. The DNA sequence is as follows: TGTGCCAGCAGTGAAATTGGTGTAGGGAAGGAGCCCCAGCATTTT.